One sample yielded the 14 T cell receptor beta chains listed below, sequenced in a study of STAT5B mutations in CD4+ large granular lymphocyte leukemia. The assay was immunoSEQ multiplex PCR, and TCRdb's table has in-frame clones only and misses some. The sample carries 20,000 to 25,000 clones, around 72% recorded once. The material sequenced was CD4+ T cells from blood buffy coats. These receptors were taken from a human donor in good health.

The rearrangement joins TRBV6-5 to TRBJ2-7, with TRBD2 matching 8 bases. CDR1 is MNHEY, CDR2 SVGAGI, per germline. J gave up 2 bases and V 0 bases, and 6 bases lay outside the gene matches. This CDR3 comprises 16 residues. The CDR3 nucleotides are TGTGCCAGCAGTTACTCCGGGGCGGGGGGCGCCTACGAGCAGTACTTC. Translation: CASSYSGAGGAYEQYF.

The chain uses TRBV7-2 and TRBJ1-5; 7 nucleotides line up with TRBD1. V lost 4 bases and J lost 9; bases outside the gene matches: 9. CDR3 length equals 14 residues. The V gene's germline CDR1 is SGHTA and CDR2 FQGNSA. The CDR3 here is CASSSTGVGGPQHF. The CDR3 DNA sequence: TGTGCCAGCAGCTCTACAGGGGTAGGAGGGCCCCAGCATTTT.

J is TRBJ2-5 and V is TRBV5-6, with D tentatively TRBD1 (6 bases). The DNA end favors TRBJ2-7, so the J call may be wrong. This CDR3 is built from 17 residues. From germline, CDR1 is SGHDT and CDR2 YYEEEE. The CDR3 protein is CASSARQAGLLSYEQYF. CDR3 sequence (DNA): TGTGCCAGCAGCGCCCGACAGGCCGGGTTGCTCTCCTACGAGCAGTACTTC.

This rearrangement joins TRBV7-2 to TRBJ2-1, with 8 nucleotides matching TRBD2. This CDR3 region has 16 residues. V lost 5 bases, J lost 4 bases, and 10 bases stayed unmatched. The germline V gene has CDR1 SGHTA and CDR2 FQGNSA. CDR3 region: CASSLLDGGDYNEQFF. The CDR3 DNA is TGTGCCAGCAGCCTCCTCGACGGGGGGGATTACAATGAGCAGTTCTTC.

The gene calls are TRBV18 and TRBJ2-7; maybe TRBD1 (6 bases). Between the trimmed V and J ends, which lost 5 bases and 7 bases, there was a span of 15 bases. Germline CDR1 and CDR2: KGHSH and LQKENI. This CDR3 is built from 13 residues. Written as DNA, the CDR3 is TGTGCCAGCTCATCCACAGGGTCAGGTGAGCAGTACTTC. Protein sequence: CASSSTGSGEQYF.

The chain has TRBV5-1 and TRBJ1-1, with 7 bases that match TRBD1. Trimming removed 0 bases from V and 11 bases from J; junction bases left unmatched: 7. This CDR3 contains 13 residues. Germline-derived CDR1 and CDR2 are SGHRS and YFSETQ. For the CDR3, the DNA is TGCGCCAGCAGCTTGGGGCAGGGGGGGTCCGCTTTCTTT. Its translation: CASSLGQGGSAFF.

The chain employs TRBV2 and TRBJ1-5; D remains ambiguous. CDR3 size: 13 residues. In germline, CDR1 is SNHLY, CDR2 FYNNEI. The V gene lost 6 bases and the J gene lost 3 bases, with 9 bases spanning the gap. The CDR3 region is CASRGRSNQPQHF. In DNA form, the CDR3 reads TGTGCCAGCAGAGGTAGATCCAATCAGCCCCAGCATTTT.

The chain links TRBV5-1 to TRBJ2-1; the D gene is possibly TRBD2 (6 bases). This CDR3 spans 15 amino acids. CDR1 is SGHRS and CDR2 is YFSETQ in the germline V gene. With 0 bases removed from V and 5 bases from J, the gap between germline ends came to 12 bases. CDR3 region: CASSLGAGRHNEQFF. CDR3 coding DNA: TGCGCCAGCAGCTTGGGCGCGGGGAGGCACAATGAGCAGTTCTTC.

The gene calls are TRBV11-2 and TRBJ2-1; weak D call: TRBD1 (6 bases). The V end lost 3 bases, the J end lost 0 bases, and 9 bases lay between the germline ends. The CDR3 sequence is 15 residues long. Germline lookup yields CDR1 SGHAT and CDR2 FQNNGV. Here the CDR3 reads CASSFRGSSYNEQFF. The CDR3 DNA follows: TGTGCCAGCAGCTTTAGGGGGTCCTCCTACAATGAGCAGTTCTTC.

This chain uses TRBV5-1 with TRBJ2-7, with 16 nucleotides matching TRBD2. The CDR3 is 15 residues long. Germline-derived CDR1 and CDR2 are SGHRS and YFSETQ. With V trimmed by 5 bases and J by 5 bases, 4 bases remained unmatched. Written as DNA, the CDR3 is TGCGCCAGCAGGGGACTAGCGGGGGGGCTGAACGAGCAGTACTTC. Protein: CASRGLAGGLNEQYF.

This clone showed up just a few times. The chain carries TRBV2 and TRBJ1-1, with 7 bases that match TRBD1. This CDR3 has 13 amino acids. Germline lookup yields CDR1 SNHLY and CDR2 FYNNEI. Losses at the gene ends were 4 bases for V and 2 bases for J; bases not matched to a gene: 1. CDR3 in amino acids: CASSGDSNTEAFF. DNA of the CDR3: TGTGCCAGCAGTGGGGACAGCAACACTGAAGCTTTCTTT. Complete variable domain (other parts from reference TRBV2 and TRBJ1-1): EPEVTQTPSHQVTQMGQEVILRCVPISNHLYFYWYRQILGQKVEFLVSFYNNEISEKSEIFDDQFSVERPDGSNFTLKIRSTKLEDSAMYFCASSGDSNTEAFFGQGTRLTVV.

This clone has a handful of counts. The chain has TRBV7-8 and TRBJ1-6; D is unresolved. Germline V gene data show CDR1 as SGHVS and CDR2 as FQNEAQ. V dropped 0 bases and J dropped 10 bases, with 10 bases sitting between them. This CDR3 has 14 residues. CDR3 DNA sequence: TGTGCCAGCAGCTTAGCGGCCAGTTCCTCACCCCTCCACTTT. It encodes CASSLAASSSPLHF.

CDR3 bases: TGTGCCAGTACTCACGGAGGTTCGAACACCATATATTTT. The encoded protein is CASTHGGSNTIYF. The V call is TRBV19, the J call TRBJ1-3; D is unclear. Germline V gene lookup returns CDR1 LNHDA and CDR2 SQIVND (reference sequence). The CDR3 contains 13 residues. The V and J ends lost 7 bases and 7 bases respectively, with 14 bases between them.

The V gene is TRBV7-3, the J gene TRBJ2-1; D tentatively reads TRBD1 or TRBD2 (6 bases each). CDR3 length: 12 amino acids. V was clipped by 5 bases and J by 13 bases, with 15 bases between them. Per the germline V gene, CDR1 is SGHTA and CDR2 is FQGTGA. CDR3 nucleotide sequence: TGTGCCAGCAGCCCCCCCGGGGGCAGCCAGTTCTTC. It codes for CASSPPGGSQFF.